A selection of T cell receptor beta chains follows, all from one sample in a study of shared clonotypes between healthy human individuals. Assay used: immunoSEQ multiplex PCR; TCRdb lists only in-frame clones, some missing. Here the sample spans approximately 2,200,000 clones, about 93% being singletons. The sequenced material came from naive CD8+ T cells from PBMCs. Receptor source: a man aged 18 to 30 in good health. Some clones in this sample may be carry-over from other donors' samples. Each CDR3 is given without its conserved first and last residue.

CDR3 protein: ASSPRGTANTGELF
V gene: TRBV28
J gene: TRBJ2-2

CDR3 protein: ASSLEVDGELF
V gene: TRBV28
J gene: TRBJ2-2

CDR3 protein: ASSLGGWNEQF
V gene: TRBV7-3
J gene: TRBJ2-1

CDR3 protein: ASSFMGGQNTEAF
V gene: TRBV27
J gene: TRBJ1-1

CDR3 protein: ASSLAYFGEEQF
V gene: TRBV5-6
J gene: TRBJ2-1

CDR3 protein: ASSFYVTGGRNEQF
V gene: TRBV27
J gene: TRBJ2-1

CDR3 protein: ASSPYSEGARTEAF
V gene: TRBV4-1
J gene: TRBJ1-1

CDR3 protein: ASSLPLAGPGQGTQY
V gene: TRBV7-9
J gene: TRBJ2-3

CDR3 protein: ASSQDGLAGGMNTGELF
V gene: TRBV4-3
J gene: TRBJ2-2

CDR3 protein: ASSQDLRVAGGVGYEQY
V gene: TRBV4-1
J gene: TRBJ2-7

CDR3 protein: ASGTGGYEKLF
V gene: TRBV2
J gene: TRBJ1-4

CDR3 protein: AIRGQGKGFYGYT
V gene: TRBV10-3
J gene: TRBJ1-2

CDR3 protein: ASSFSLGESTYEQY
V gene: TRBV27
J gene: TRBJ2-7

CDR3 protein: ASSILPGDEQF
V gene: TRBV19
J gene: TRBJ2-1

CDR3 protein: ASSVGAGPSGAGELF
V gene: TRBV9
J gene: TRBJ2-2

CDR3 protein: ASSLASGRSYNEQF
V gene: TRBV7-9
J gene: TRBJ2-1

CDR3 protein: ASSFFTRDRSDTQY
V gene: TRBV5-1
J gene: TRBJ2-3

CDR3 protein: ASSSGTTNTIY
V gene: TRBV25-1
J gene: TRBJ1-3

CDR3 protein: ASSQHRVNGPYNEQF
V gene: TRBV4-2
J gene: TRBJ2-1

CDR3 protein: ASSVPGQDYEQY
V gene: TRBV5-6
J gene: TRBJ2-7

CDR3 protein: ASSQRLAGINEQF
V gene: TRBV4-2
J gene: TRBJ2-1

CDR3 protein: ASSLGPSGSLYEQY
V gene: TRBV5-1
J gene: TRBJ2-7

CDR3 protein: ASSPRQWNSYEQY
V gene: TRBV27
J gene: TRBJ2-7

CDR3 protein: ASSQEILASSSYNEQF
V gene: TRBV4-1
J gene: TRBJ2-1

CDR3 protein: ASSPGYLAGVSDEQF
V gene: TRBV27
J gene: TRBJ2-1

CDR3 protein: ASSDGLPRTDNYEQY
V gene: TRBV6-1
J gene: TRBJ2-7

CDR3 protein: ASSQDWEPSDEQF
V gene: TRBV4-3
J gene: TRBJ2-1

CDR3 protein: ASSSEGYDSYNEQF
V gene: TRBV4-2
J gene: TRBJ2-1